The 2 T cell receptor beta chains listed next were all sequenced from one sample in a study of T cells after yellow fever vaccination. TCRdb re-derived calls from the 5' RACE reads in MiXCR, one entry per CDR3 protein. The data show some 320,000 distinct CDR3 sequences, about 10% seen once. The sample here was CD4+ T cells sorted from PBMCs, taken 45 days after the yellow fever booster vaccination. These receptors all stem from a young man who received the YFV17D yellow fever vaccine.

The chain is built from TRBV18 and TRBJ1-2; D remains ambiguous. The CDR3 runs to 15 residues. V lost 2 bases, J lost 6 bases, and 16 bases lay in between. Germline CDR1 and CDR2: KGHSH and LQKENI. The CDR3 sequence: CASSPILRAEDGYTF. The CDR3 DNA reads TGTGCCAGCTCACCAATCCTGAGGGCTGAGGATGGCTACACCTTC.

The CDR3 spells CASSLLSQETQYF. Here the CDR3 DNA reads TGTGCCAGCTCACTTCTTTCCCAAGAGACCCAGTACTTC. The chain links TRBV18 to TRBJ2-5; no clear D gene. This CDR3 has 13 amino acids. The V gene's germline CDR1 is KGHSH and CDR2 LQKENI. Deletions cut 4 bases from V and 1 base from J, with 7 bases between.